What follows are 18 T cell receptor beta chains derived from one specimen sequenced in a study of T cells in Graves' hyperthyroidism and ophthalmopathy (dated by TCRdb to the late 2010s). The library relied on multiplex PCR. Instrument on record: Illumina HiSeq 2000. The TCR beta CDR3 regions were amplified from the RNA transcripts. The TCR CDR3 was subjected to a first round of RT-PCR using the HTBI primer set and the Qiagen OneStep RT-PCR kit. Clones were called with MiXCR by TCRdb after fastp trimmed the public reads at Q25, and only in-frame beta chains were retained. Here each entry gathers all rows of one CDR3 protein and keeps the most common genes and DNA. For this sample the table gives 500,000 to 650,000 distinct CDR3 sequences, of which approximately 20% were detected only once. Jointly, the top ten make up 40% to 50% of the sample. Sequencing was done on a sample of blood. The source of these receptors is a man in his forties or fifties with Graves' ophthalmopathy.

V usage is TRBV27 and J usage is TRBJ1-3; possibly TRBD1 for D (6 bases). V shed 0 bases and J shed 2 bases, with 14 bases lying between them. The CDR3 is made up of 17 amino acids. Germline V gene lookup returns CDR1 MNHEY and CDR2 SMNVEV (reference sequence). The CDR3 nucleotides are TGTGCCAGCAGTTTATCAACCCCAGGGGCAGCTGGAAACACCATATATTTT. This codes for CASSLSTPGAAGNTIYF.

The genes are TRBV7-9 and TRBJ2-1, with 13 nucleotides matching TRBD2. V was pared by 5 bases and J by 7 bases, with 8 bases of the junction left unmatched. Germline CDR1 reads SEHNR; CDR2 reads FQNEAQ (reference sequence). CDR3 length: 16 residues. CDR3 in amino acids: CASSPRLAGGRNEQFF. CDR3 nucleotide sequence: TGTGCCAGCAGCCCCCGACTAGCGGGGGGCCGAAATGAGCAGTTCTTC.

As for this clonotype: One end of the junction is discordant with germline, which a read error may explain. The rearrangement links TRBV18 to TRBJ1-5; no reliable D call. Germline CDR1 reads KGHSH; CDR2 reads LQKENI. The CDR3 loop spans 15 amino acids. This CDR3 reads CTSSRSDGGNQPQHF. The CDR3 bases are TGTACCAGCTCACGGTCGGACGGGGGCAATCAGCCCCAGCATTTT.

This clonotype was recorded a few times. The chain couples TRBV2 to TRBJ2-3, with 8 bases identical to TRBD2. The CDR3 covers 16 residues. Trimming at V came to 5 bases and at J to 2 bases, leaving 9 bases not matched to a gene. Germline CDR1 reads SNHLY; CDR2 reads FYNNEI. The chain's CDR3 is CASSSISGAPTDTQYF. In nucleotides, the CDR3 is TGTGCCAGCAGTTCCATTAGCGGGGCCCCCACAGATACGCAGTATTTT.

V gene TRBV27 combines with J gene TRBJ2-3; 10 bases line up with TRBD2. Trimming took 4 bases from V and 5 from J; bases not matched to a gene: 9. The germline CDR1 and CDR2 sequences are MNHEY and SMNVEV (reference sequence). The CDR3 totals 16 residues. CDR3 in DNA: TGTGCCAGCAGTTCACACCTAGCGGGAGTTGGAGATACGCAGTATTTT. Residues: CASSSHLAGVGDTQYF.

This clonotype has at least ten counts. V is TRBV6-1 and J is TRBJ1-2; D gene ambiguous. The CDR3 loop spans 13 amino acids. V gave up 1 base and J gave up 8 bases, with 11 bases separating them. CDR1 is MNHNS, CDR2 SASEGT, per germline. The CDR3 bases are TGTGCCAGCAGTGAAGGGGTTCGTTGGGGCTACACCTTC. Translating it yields CASSEGVRWGYTF.

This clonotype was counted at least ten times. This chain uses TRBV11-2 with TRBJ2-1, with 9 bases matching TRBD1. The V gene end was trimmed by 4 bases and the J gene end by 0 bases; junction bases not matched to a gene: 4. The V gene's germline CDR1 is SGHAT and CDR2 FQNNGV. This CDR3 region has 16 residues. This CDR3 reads CASSSYRGRSYNEQFF. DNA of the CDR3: TGTGCCAGCAGCTCGTACAGGGGGCGCTCCTACAATGAGCAGTTCTTC.

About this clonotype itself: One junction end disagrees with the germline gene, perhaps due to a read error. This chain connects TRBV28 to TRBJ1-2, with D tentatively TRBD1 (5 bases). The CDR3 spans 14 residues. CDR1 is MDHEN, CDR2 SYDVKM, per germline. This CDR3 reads CTSSLGQGYYGYTF. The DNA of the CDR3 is TGTACCAGCAGTTTGGGTCAGGGCTACTATGGCTACACCTTC.

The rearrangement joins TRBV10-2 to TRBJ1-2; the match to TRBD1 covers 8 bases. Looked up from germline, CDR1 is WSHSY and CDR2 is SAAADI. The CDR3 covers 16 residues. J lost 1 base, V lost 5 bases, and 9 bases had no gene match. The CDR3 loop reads CASSKPGQDLNYGYTF. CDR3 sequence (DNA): TGCGCCAGCAGTAAACCGGGACAGGACCTTAACTATGGCTACACCTTC.

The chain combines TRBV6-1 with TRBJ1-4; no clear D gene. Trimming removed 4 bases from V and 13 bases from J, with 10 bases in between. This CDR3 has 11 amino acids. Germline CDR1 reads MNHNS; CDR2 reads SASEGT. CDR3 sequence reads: CASSVGNGLFF. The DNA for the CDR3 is TGTGCCAGCAGTGTCGGAAATGGACTGTTTTTT.

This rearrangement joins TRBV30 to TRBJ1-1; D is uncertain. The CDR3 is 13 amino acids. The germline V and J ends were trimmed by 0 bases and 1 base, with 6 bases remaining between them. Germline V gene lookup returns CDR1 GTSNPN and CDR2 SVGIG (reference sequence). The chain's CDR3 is CAWSVSANTEAFF. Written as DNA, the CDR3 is TGTGCCTGGAGTGTAAGTGCGAACACTGAAGCTTTCTTT.

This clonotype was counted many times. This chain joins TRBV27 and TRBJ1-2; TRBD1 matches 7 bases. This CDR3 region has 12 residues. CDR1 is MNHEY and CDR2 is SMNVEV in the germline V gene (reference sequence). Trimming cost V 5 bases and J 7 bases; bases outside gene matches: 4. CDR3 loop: CASSRQGAGYTF. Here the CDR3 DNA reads TGTGCCAGCAGTCGACAGGGTGCTGGCTACACCTTC.

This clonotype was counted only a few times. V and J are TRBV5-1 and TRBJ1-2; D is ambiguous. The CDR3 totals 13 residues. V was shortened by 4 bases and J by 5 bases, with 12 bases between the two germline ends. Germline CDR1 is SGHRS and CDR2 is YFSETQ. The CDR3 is CASSVGYLYGYTF. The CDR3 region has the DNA TGCGCCAGCAGCGTGGGATACCTATATGGCTACACCTTC.

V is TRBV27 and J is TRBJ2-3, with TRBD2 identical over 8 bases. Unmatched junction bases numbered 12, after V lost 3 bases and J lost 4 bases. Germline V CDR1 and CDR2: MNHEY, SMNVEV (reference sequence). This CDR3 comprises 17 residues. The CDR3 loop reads CASSLGKGRGAPDTQYF. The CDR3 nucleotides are TGTGCCAGCAGTTTGGGGAAAGGGCGGGGGGCTCCAGATACGCAGTATTTT.

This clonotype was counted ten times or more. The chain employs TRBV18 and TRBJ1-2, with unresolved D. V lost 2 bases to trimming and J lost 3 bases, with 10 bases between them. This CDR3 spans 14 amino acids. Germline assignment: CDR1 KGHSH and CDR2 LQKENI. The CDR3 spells CASSPSRDYYGYTF. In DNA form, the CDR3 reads TGTGCCAGCTCACCATCAAGGGATTACTATGGCTACACCTTC.

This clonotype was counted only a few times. This chain's CDR3 is CASSPSERGPRAEAFF. The CDR3 bases are TGCGCCAGCAGCCCTTCCGAAAGGGGCCCAAGGGCTGAAGCTTTCTTT. The chain links TRBV5-1 to TRBJ1-1; maybe TRBD1 (5 bases). The CDR3 is 16 residues long. CDR1 is SGHRS, CDR2 YFSETQ, per germline. V dropped 4 bases and J dropped 6 bases, with 22 bases sitting between them. Using reference TRBV5-1 and TRBJ1-1 for the parts outside the CDR3, the full variable domain is KAGVTQTPRYLIKTRGQQVTLSCSPISGHRSVSWYQQTPGQGLQFLFEYFSETQRNKGNFPGRFSGRQFSNSRSEMNVSTLELGDSALYLCASSPSERGPRAEAFFGQGTRLTVV.

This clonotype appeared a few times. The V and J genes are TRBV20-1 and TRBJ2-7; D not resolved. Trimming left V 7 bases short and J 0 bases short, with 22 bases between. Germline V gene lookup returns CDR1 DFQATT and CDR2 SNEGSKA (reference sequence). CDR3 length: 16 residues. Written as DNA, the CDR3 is TGCAGTGTCAAGAGATGGGGTACCGCGTTCTCCTACGAGCAGTACTTC. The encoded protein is CSVKRWGTAFSYEQYF.

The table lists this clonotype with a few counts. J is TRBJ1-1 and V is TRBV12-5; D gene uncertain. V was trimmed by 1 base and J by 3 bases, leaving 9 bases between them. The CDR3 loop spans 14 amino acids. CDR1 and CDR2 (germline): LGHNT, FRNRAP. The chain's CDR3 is CASGLALLDTEAFF. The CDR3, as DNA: TGTGCTAGTGGTTTGGCCCTTTTGGACACTGAAGCTTTCTTT.